A single sample is the source of the 29 T cell receptor beta chains below, sequenced in a study of T cell responses to AZD1222 COVID-19 vaccine. Clones were read by immunoSEQ multiplex PCR, and TCRdb kept only the in-frame ones, dropping some. This sample has around 110,000 clones, with 85% to 95% found just once. The sample in question was peripheral blood, obtained on day 0 of AZD1222 vaccination. The source is an adult in good health.

The rearrangement joins TRBV5-1 to TRBJ1-2; D unresolved. Trimming left V 7 bases short and J 4 bases short, with 17 bases between. This CDR3 has 14 amino acids. Looked up from germline, CDR1 is SGHRS and CDR2 is YFSETQ. The CDR3 spells CASSPTGTVYGYTF. CDR3 DNA: TGCGCCAGCTCCCCCACTGGAACGGTCTATGGCTACACCTTC.

The chain employs TRBV28 and TRBJ1-5, with D hard to call. V lost 5 bases and J lost 7, with 12 bases in between. The CDR3 totals 13 residues. The germline gives CDR1 MDHEN, CDR2 SYDVKM. The CDR3 loop reads CASSREGYQPQHF. CDR3 nucleotide sequence: TGTGCCAGCAGTCGAGAGGGTTACCAGCCCCAGCATTTT. Complete variable domain (other parts from reference TRBV28 and TRBJ1-5): DVKVTQSSRYLVKRTGEKVFLECVQDMDHENMFWYRQDPGLGLRLIYFSYDVKMKEKGDIPEGYSVSREKKERFSLILESASTNQTSMYLCASSREGYQPQHFGDGTRLSIL.

This clone was seen a few times. The chain combines TRBV24-1 with TRBJ1-2; 7 positions match TRBD1. The CDR3 runs 13 residues. Trimming removed 4 bases from V and 7 bases from J; junction bases left unmatched: 5. CDR1 KGHDR and CDR2 SFDVKD come from the germline V gene. The CDR3 region is CATSEYRGGGYTF. DNA for the CDR3: TGTGCCACCAGTGAATACAGGGGCGGTGGCTACACCTTC.

The rearrangement uses TRBV29-1 and TRBJ1-1, with 7 bases fitting TRBD1. The V gene's germline CDR1 is SQVTM and CDR2 ANQGSEA. The CDR3 runs to 16 residues. V was clipped by 6 bases and J by 4 bases; unmatched bases: 17. This CDR3 is CSVAGDSRGVVTEAFF. CDR3 sequence (DNA): TGCAGCGTCGCCGGGGACAGCAGGGGGGTAGTCACTGAAGCTTTCTTT.

J is TRBJ1-2 and V is TRBV19; tentative D call: TRBD1 (6 bases). Germline assignment: CDR1 LNHDA and CDR2 SQIVND (reference sequence). Trimming stripped 3 bases from V and 5 bases from J, with 16 bases between. The CDR3 spans 15 residues. The CDR3 nucleotides are TGTGCCAGTAGTATTGGGCAGGGGAATTGGTATGGCTACACCTTC. Its protein product is CASSIGQGNWYGYTF.

V usage is TRBV28 and J usage is TRBJ2-3; 12 nucleotides line up with TRBD2. Trimming at V came to 3 bases and at J to 3 bases, leaving 16 bases not matched to a gene. The CDR3 is 20 residues long. CDR1 MDHEN and CDR2 SYDVKM come from the germline V gene. The CDR3 is CASSFPLFKTSGRGTDTQYF. The CDR3 nucleotides read TGTGCCAGCAGTTTTCCCCTCTTCAAGACTAGCGGGAGAGGTACAGATACGCAGTATTTT.

The genes are TRBV4-1 and TRBJ1-6; D is ambiguous. Trimming pared 1 base from V and 6 bases from J, leaving 7 bases between. There are 14 residues in the CDR3. Germline CDR1 and CDR2: MGHRA and YSYEKL. For the CDR3, the DNA is TGCGCCAGCAGCCAAGTAATATTTAATTCACCCCTCCACTTT. It is translated as CASSQVIFNSPLHF.

The chain joins TRBV9 to TRBJ2-5, with D possibly being TRBD1 (6 bases). V lost 4 bases, J lost 2 bases, and 15 bases lay in between. The CDR3 extends over 15 amino acids. Germline loops: CDR1 SGDLS, CDR2 YYNGEE. CDR3 amino acids: CASSPHRTAQETQYF. CDR3 coding DNA: TGTGCCAGCAGCCCACACCGGACAGCTCAAGAGACCCAGTACTTC. The variable domain in full, completed from reference TRBV9 and TRBJ2-5, reads DSGVTQTPKHLITATGQRVTLRCSPRSGDLSVYWYQQSLDQGLQFLIQYYNGEERAKGNILERFSAQQFPDLHSELNLSSLELGDSALYFCASSPHRTAQETQYFGPGTRLLVL.

This chain links TRBV5-6 with TRBJ1-1; 8 nucleotides agree with TRBD1. The CDR3 runs to 15 residues. J lost 8 bases, V lost 3 bases, and 12 bases had no gene match. In germline, CDR1 is SGHDT, CDR2 YYEEEE. The CDR3 is CASSSLGQGAMEAFF. The CDR3 region has the DNA TGTGCCAGCAGCTCCTTGGGGCAGGGGGCAATGGAAGCTTTCTTT.

The CDR3 DNA reads TGTGCCAGCAGCTCAAGCTTCCGGGTCGAATACTATGGCTACACCTTC. Its translation: CASSSSFRVEYYGYTF. This chain uses TRBV7-9 with TRBJ1-2; no firm D call. The ends were cut back, 4 bases at V and 3 bases at J, with 18 bases in the middle. This CDR3 has 16 residues. The germline gives CDR1 SEHNR, CDR2 FQNEAQ (reference sequence).

The gene calls are TRBV9 and TRBJ1-2; 8 bases map to TRBD1. Per germline, CDR1 SGDLS and CDR2 YYNGEE. This CDR3 comprises 14 residues. The ends lost 2 bases at V and 6 bases at J; junction bases unmatched: 6. CDR3 protein: CASSVETGVDGYTF. The CDR3 coding sequence is TGTGCCAGCAGCGTTGAGACAGGGGTGGATGGCTACACCTTC.

This sequence joins TRBV5-6 and TRBJ1-5; D gene ambiguous. CDR1 is SGHDT and CDR2 is YYEEEE in the germline V gene. The CDR3 length is 15 residues. Trimming left V 2 bases short and J 0 bases short, with 9 bases between. CDR3 DNA: TGTGCCAGCAGCTTTGGCGGGAATAGCAATCAGCCCCAGCATTTT. It translates to CASSFGGNSNQPQHF.

This chain connects TRBV2 to TRBJ2-5; 7 bases are a match to TRBD1. Per the germline V gene, CDR1 is SNHLY and CDR2 is FYNNEI. Germline trimming cut 6 bases from V and 4 bases from J; bases unmatched to any gene: 5. The CDR3 is made up of 13 amino acids. The CDR3 DNA follows: TGTGCCAGCAGCCCCAGGGGGTCAGAGACCCAGTACTTC. Its translation is CASSPRGSETQYF.

This clone was detected once. The gene calls are TRBV7-9 and TRBJ2-7; no firm D call. CDR3 length equals 14 residues. The germline gives CDR1 SEHNR, CDR2 FQNEAQ (reference sequence). The V end was cut by 6 bases, the J end by 2 bases, with 14 bases between. As DNA, the CDR3 is TGTGCCAGCAGTTTCGAGTTCACGACCTACGAGCAGTACTTC. It encodes CASSFEFTTYEQYF.

V is TRBV19 and J is TRBJ1-1; D perhaps matches TRBD1 (5 bases). CDR1 is LNHDA and CDR2 is SQIVND in the germline V gene (reference sequence). The CDR3 is 15 amino acids. With 3 bases removed from V and 1 base from J, the gap between germline ends came to 12 bases. Here the CDR3 DNA reads TGTGCCAGTAGTATGCGGGGCTGGCAGAACACTGAAGCTTTCTTT. It yields the protein CASSMRGWQNTEAFF.

The chain combines TRBV7-9 with TRBJ1-4; tentative D call: TRBD1 (6 bases). With 5 bases removed from V and 5 bases from J, the gap between germline ends came to 15 bases. CDR1 and CDR2 from the germline V gene are SEHNR and FQNEAQ (reference sequence). CDR3 length: 15 amino acids. The CDR3 loop reads CASSSTQGINEKLFF. In nucleotides, the CDR3 is TGTGCCAGCAGCAGCACCCAGGGGATAAATGAAAAACTGTTTTTT.

The J gene is TRBJ1-2, the V gene TRBV7-2; a weak D match, TRBD1 (5 bases). The ends were cut back, 4 bases at V and 4 bases at J, with 10 bases in the middle. Germline CDR1 reads SGHTA; CDR2 reads FQGNSA. The CDR3 is 13 residues long. CDR3 protein: CASSSGGSYGYTF. The CDR3 DNA sequence: TGTGCCAGCAGCTCGGGGGGGAGCTATGGCTACACCTTC. Complete variable domain (other parts from reference TRBV7-2 and TRBJ1-2): GAGVSQSPSNKVTEKGKDVELRCDPISGHTALYWYRQSLGQGLEFLIYFQGNSAPDKSGLPSDRFSAERTGGSVSTLTIQRTQQEDSAVYLCASSSGGSYGYTFGSGTRLTVV.

V and J are TRBV5-6 and TRBJ1-1, with no clear D. V lost 4 bases, J lost 0 bases, and 7 bases lay in between. CDR3 length equals 13 residues. The germline gives CDR1 SGHDT, CDR2 YYEEEE. CDR3: CASSLELNTEAFF. CDR3 bases: TGTGCCAGCAGCCTAGAATTGAACACTGAAGCTTTCTTT.

This rearrangement joins TRBV9 to TRBJ2-3, with TRBD1 matching 7 bases. Trimming took 2 bases from V and 0 from J; bases not matched to a gene: 15. The germline V gene has CDR1 SGDLS and CDR2 YYNGEE. This CDR3 is 19 amino acids long. CDR3 in amino acids: CASSVDRDLAPPSTDTQYF. In DNA, the CDR3 is TGTGCCAGCAGCGTCGACAGGGACCTCGCCCCTCCGAGCACAGATACGCAGTATTTT.

This clone is a singleton in its sample. The chain couples TRBV6-5 to TRBJ2-5; a weak D match, TRBD2 (6 bases). The ends were cut back, 6 bases at V and 4 bases at J, with 9 bases in the middle. Looked up from germline, CDR1 is MNHEY and CDR2 is SVGAGI. CDR3 length equals 12 residues. DNA of the CDR3: TGTGCCAGCAGGGGACTGGGAGAGACCCAGTACTTC. It yields the protein CASRGLGETQYF.

V and J are TRBV27 and TRBJ1-5; the D is unclear. CDR3 size: 16 residues. Looked up from germline, CDR1 is MNHEY and CDR2 is SMNVEV (reference sequence). V lost 0 bases and J 3 bases, leaving 12 bases between the germline ends. The DNA of the CDR3 is TGTGCCAGCAGTTTATCTGGGCAGCCCTCCAATCAGCCCCAGCATTTT. Amino acids: CASSLSGQPSNQPQHF.

In nucleotides, the CDR3 is TGCAGCGTTGTAACAGGGATGAGTTCCGGGGAGCTGTTTTTT. Translation gives CSVVTGMSSGELFF. The chain employs TRBV29-1 and TRBJ2-2; D may be TRBD1 (6 bases). Trimming cost V 4 bases and J 6 bases, with 15 bases left between them. The CDR3 covers 14 residues. Germline CDR1 reads SQVTM; CDR2 reads ANQGSEA.

This clone has more than one count but fewer than ten. One end of the junction varies from germline; a read error may be responsible. The rearrangement links TRBV2 to TRBJ1-2; 7 positions match TRBD1. Germline CDR1 SNHLY, CDR2 FYNNEI. CDR3 length: 13 residues. For the CDR3, the DNA is TGTGCCAGTATTCGGGGGGGGACAGCCTCAACCTACTTC. As protein: CASIRGGTASTYF.

The CDR3: CASSLRLSYEQYF. In DNA form, the CDR3 reads TGTGCCAGTAGTCTCCGGTTGTCCTACGAGCAGTACTTC. The rearrangement links TRBV19 to TRBJ2-7; unclear D gene. Germline V gene sequence: CDR1 LNHDA, CDR2 SQIVND (reference sequence). Trimming took 5 bases from V and 1 from J, leaving 9 bases between them. This CDR3 is 13 amino acids long.

The CDR3 DNA follows: TGCGCCAGCAGCCGGGGACAGAGGGGAGAGACCCAGTACTTC. Protein product: CASSRGQRGETQYF. V and J are TRBV5-1 and TRBJ2-5; 7 nucleotides agree with TRBD1. The ends lost 4 bases at V and 4 bases at J; junction bases unmatched: 7. CDR1 and CDR2 from the germline V gene are SGHRS and YFSETQ. The CDR3 sequence is 14 residues long.

In DNA form, the CDR3 reads TGTGCCACCAGTGATTGGGACATCTTGGGATGGGAAGCTTTCTTT. It translates to CATSDWDILGWEAFF. The rearrangement joins TRBV24-1 to TRBJ1-1, with D possibly TRBD1 on 6 matching bases. CDR3 size: 15 residues. Trimming took off 2 bases at V and 8 bases at J, with 17 bases between the two ends. Germline V gene sequence: CDR1 KGHDR, CDR2 SFDVKD.

This clone is a singleton in its sample. The CDR3 spells CASSPMTGTFTNYGYTF. The CDR3 nucleotides are TGTGCCAGCAGCCCTATGACAGGGACCTTCACTAACTATGGCTACACCTTC. V is TRBV7-2 and J is TRBJ1-2; 7 positions agree with TRBD1. The V and J ends lost 5 bases and 0 bases, in that order; junction bases with no gene match: 12. CDR1 and CDR2 (germline): SGHTA, FQGNSA. This CDR3 is 17 amino acids long.

V usage is TRBV19 and J usage is TRBJ2-1, with TRBD2 identical over 7 bases. This CDR3 comprises 14 residues. Per germline, CDR1 LNHDA and CDR2 SQIVND (reference sequence). With V trimmed by 2 bases and J by 6 bases, 4 bases remained unmatched. CDR3 sequence (DNA): TGTGCCAGTAGTATAACTGGGACTACCAATGAGCAGTTCTTC. Amino acids: CASSITGTTNEQFF.

V is TRBV6-6 and J is TRBJ1-5, with TRBD1 identical over 7 bases. The V and J ends lost 6 bases and 3 bases, in that order; junction bases with no gene match: 20. The CDR3 length is 19 residues. CDR1 is MNHNY, CDR2 SVGAGI, per germline (reference sequence). This CDR3 reads CASRRRGTVGTYPNQPQHF. The DNA of the CDR3 is TGTGCCAGCAGGCGACGAGGGACAGTCGGAACCTACCCCAATCAGCCCCAGCATTTT.